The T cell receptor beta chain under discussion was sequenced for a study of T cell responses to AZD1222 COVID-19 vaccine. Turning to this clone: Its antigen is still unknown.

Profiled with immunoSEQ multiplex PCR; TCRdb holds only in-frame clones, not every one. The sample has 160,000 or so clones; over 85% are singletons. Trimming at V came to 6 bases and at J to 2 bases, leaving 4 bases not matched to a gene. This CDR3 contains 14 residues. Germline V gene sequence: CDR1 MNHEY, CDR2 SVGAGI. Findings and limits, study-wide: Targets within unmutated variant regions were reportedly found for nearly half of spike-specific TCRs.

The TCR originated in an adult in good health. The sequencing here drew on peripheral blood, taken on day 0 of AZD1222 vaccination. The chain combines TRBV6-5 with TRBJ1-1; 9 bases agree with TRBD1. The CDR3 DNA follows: TGTGCCAGCAGGGAGGGACAGGGAAACACTGAAGCTTTCTTT. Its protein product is CASREGQGNTEAFF.